This T cell receptor beta chain was captured by sequencing in a study of post-analysis software for immune sequencing data. Whole-study context: Disease trajectories encompassed relapsing-remitting, secondary progressive and progressive-relapsing multiple sclerosis. Study-wide results and limits: Compared with controls, patients had more of about 5 TRBV segments, including TRBV5-6, TRBV5-1 and TRBV20-1. Significantly lower normalized Chao1 diversity was seen in multiple sclerosis patients than in controls. Analysis by F measure revealed that same-batch samples clustered strongly together.

A few counts support this clonotype. As yet, its antigen is unknown. The library was made from cDNA and included unique molecular identifiers. TCRdb re-called the PCR reads with MiXCR, one entry per CDR3 protein. The top ten hold about 12% of the sample, which has about 460,000 distinct CDR3 sequences, around 40% seen once. V lost 0 bases, J lost 6 bases, and 24 bases lay in between. Germline assignment: CDR1 SQVTM and CDR2 ANQGSEA. The CDR3 has 18 residues. This TCR was sampled from a girl under 18 with multiple sclerosis. The V gene is TRBV29-1, the J gene TRBJ2-1, with D possibly matching TRBD2 (6 bases). The sample comprised blood. CDR3 DNA sequence: TGCAGCGTTGAAGATCTTCTCTCCCGGGACTCCGAGCGCAATGAGCAGTTCTTC. Protein product: CSVEDLLSRDSERNEQFF.